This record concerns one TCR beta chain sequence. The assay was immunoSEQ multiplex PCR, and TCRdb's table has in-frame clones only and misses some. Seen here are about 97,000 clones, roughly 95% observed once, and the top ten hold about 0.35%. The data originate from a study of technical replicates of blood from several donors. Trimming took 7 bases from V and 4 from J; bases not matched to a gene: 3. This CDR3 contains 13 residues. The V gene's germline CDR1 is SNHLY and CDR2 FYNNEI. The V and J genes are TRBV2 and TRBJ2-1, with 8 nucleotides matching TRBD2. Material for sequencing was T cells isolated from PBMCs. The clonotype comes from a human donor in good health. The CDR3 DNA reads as TGTGCCAGCAACGAGCGGGAGTACAATGAGCAGTTCTTC. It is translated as CASNEREYNEQFF. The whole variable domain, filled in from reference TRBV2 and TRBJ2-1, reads EPEVTQTPSHQVTQMGQEVILRCVPISNHLYFYWYRQILGQKVEFLVSFYNNEISEKSEIFDDQFSVERPDGSNFTLKIRSTKLEDSAMYFCASNEREYNEQFFGPGTRLTVL.